The 27 T cell receptor beta chains below all came from one sample that was sequenced in a study of CD8 T cells in Susac syndrome. The RNA input was about 0.5 to 1 ug, and it was reverse transcribed with random hexamers. TCRdb re-called the immunoSEQ multiplex PCR reads through MiXCR, storing one row per CDR3 protein. The sample includes about 400,000 distinct CDR3 sequences, about 85% of them seen just once. Sequencing input: CD8+ T cells from PBMCs. The receptors were gathered from a human donor with multiple sclerosis.

The chain employs TRBV30 and TRBJ2-1; TRBD2 aligns across 13 bases. The CDR3 has 15 amino acids. V lost 5 bases to trimming and J lost 5 bases; unmatched junction nucleotides: 6. Germline CDR1 reads GTSNPN; CDR2 reads SVGIG (reference sequence). For the CDR3, the DNA is TGTGCCTGGCTCGGACTAGCGGGGGCCGACAATGAGCAGTTCTTC. This gives the protein CAWLGLAGADNEQFF.

The chain links TRBV4-1 to TRBJ1-2; D perhaps matches TRBD1 (6 bases). Trimming cost V 4 bases and J 2 bases, with 32 bases left between them. Germline V gene sequence: CDR1 MGHRA, CDR2 YSYEKL. CDR3 length: 21 residues. The CDR3 DNA reads as TGCGCCAGCAGCCCAAGGAACCTACAGGGTGCGGGACTCATCCTGAACTATGGCTACACCTTC. It translates to CASSPRNLQGAGLILNYGYTF.

The table lists this clonotype with a count of one. V and J are TRBV29-1 and TRBJ1-1; the D is unclear. Looked up from germline, CDR1 is SQVTM and CDR2 is ANQGSEA. Trimming took 4 bases from V and 11 from J, leaving 11 bases between them. This CDR3 comprises 10 residues. CDR3 in amino acids: CSVGGSMAFF. The CDR3 DNA reads as TGCAGCGTTGGGGGTTCGATGGCTTTCTTT.

This sequence joins TRBV29-1 and TRBJ2-7; D is perhaps TRBD1 (5 bases). From germline, CDR1 is SQVTM and CDR2 ANQGSEA. The CDR3 length is 16 residues. The V and J ends lost 3 bases and 0 bases respectively, with 18 bases between them. This chain's CDR3 is CSVDESGTGLSYEQYF. The CDR3 coding sequence is TGCAGCGTTGATGAGAGTGGCACAGGCCTCTCCTACGAGCAGTACTTC.

This sequence joins TRBV20-1 and TRBJ2-5; a weak D match, TRBD1 (6 bases). This CDR3 comprises 15 residues. The V end lost 6 bases, the J end lost 0 bases, and 17 bases lay between the germline ends. Germline CDR1 reads DFQATT; CDR2 reads SNEGSKA (reference sequence). The CDR3 protein is CSAPPGQPYQETQYF. In DNA form, the CDR3 reads TGCAGTGCCCCCCCAGGACAGCCCTACCAAGAGACCCAGTACTTC.

This clonotype appeared a few times. This chain uses TRBV4-1 with TRBJ1-1; 8 bases align to TRBD1. Germline loops: CDR1 MGHRA, CDR2 YSYEKL. The CDR3 has 16 amino acids. V trimming: 8 bases; J trimming: 4 bases; junction bases outside the gene matches: 15. The CDR3 nucleotides read TGCGCCAGCCGTACTGAGGACAGGGCGGTCGGCACTGAAGCTTTCTTT. It translates to CASRTEDRAVGTEAFF.

V is TRBV29-1 and J is TRBJ2-1; 7 bases align to TRBD2. This CDR3 is built from 14 residues. V lost 7 bases to trimming and J lost 0 bases; unmatched junction nucleotides: 6. The germline V gene has CDR1 SQVTM and CDR2 ANQGSEA. CDR3 amino acids: CSAHVAGSYNEQFF. The CDR3 DNA follows: TGCAGCGCCCACGTAGCGGGCTCCTACAATGAGCAGTTCTTC.

The chain employs TRBV4-1 and TRBJ1-4, with a possible D match to TRBD1 (6 bases). This CDR3 spans 15 amino acids. CDR1 is MGHRA, CDR2 YSYEKL, per germline. V dropped 8 bases and J dropped 1 base, with 14 bases sitting between them. The DNA of the CDR3 is TGCGCCAGCGGCGGCAGGGGTGAAACTAATGAAAAACTGTTTTTT. This translates into CASGGRGETNEKLFF.

The chain employs TRBV6-5 and TRBJ1-4; 8 bases are shared with TRBD1. In germline, CDR1 is MNHEY, CDR2 SVGAGI. The CDR3 has 15 residues. After removal of 2 bases from V and 6 bases from J, the junction contained 5 bases not matched to a gene. Written as DNA, the CDR3 is TGTGCCAGCAGTTACGCGGGACAGGATGATGAAAAACTGTTTTTT. Residues: CASSYAGQDDEKLFF.

This rearrangement joins TRBV4-1 to TRBJ2-5; TRBD1 or TRBD2 may be the D gene (6 bases each). The CDR3 loop spans 15 amino acids. The V and J ends lost 0 bases and 5 bases respectively, with 13 bases between them. Germline V gene lookup returns CDR1 MGHRA and CDR2 YSYEKL. CDR3 sequence: CASSQDPGAGETQYF. CDR3 nucleotides: TGCGCCAGCAGCCAAGATCCGGGGGCGGGGGAGACCCAGTACTTC.

The chain recombines TRBV6-5 with TRBJ2-7; 8 bases match TRBD1. The CDR3 totals 16 residues. The junction had 12 bases not matched to a gene; V was cut back by 4 bases and J by 4 bases. The germline CDR1 and CDR2 sequences are MNHEY and SVGAGI. Written as DNA, the CDR3 is TGTGCCAGCAGTTTCATCAGATCAGGGGGCGAGTACGAGCAGTACTTC. Translated: CASSFIRSGGEYEQYF.

V usage is TRBV5-4 and J usage is TRBJ1-1, with D tentatively TRBD1 (5 bases). The CDR3 covers 14 residues. V lost 6 bases and J lost 7, with 19 bases in between. Germline V gives CDR1 SGHNT, CDR2 YYREEE (reference sequence). The CDR3, as DNA: TGTGCCAGCAATCCTCGGGGCGAACTTGGTGAAGCTTTCTTT. Protein: CASNPRGELGEAFF.

The V and J genes are TRBV6-5 and TRBJ2-1; 13 bases map to TRBD2. The V gene's germline CDR1 is MNHEY and CDR2 SVGAGI. CDR3 length equals 17 residues. The V and J ends lost 4 bases and 0 bases, in that order; junction bases with no gene match: 3. CDR3 sequence (DNA): TGTGCCAGCAGTTGGACTAGCGGGGGTTCCTCCTACAATGAGCAGTTCTTC. It yields the protein CASSWTSGGSSYNEQFF.

V and J are TRBV27 and TRBJ2-1; a weak D match, TRBD1 (6 bases). This CDR3 has 14 residues. Germline CDR1 is MNHEY and CDR2 is SMNVEV (reference sequence). Trimming took off 5 bases at V and 7 bases at J, with 15 bases between the two ends. CDR3 amino acids: CASSPGSGANEQFF. The CDR3 DNA reads as TGTGCCAGCAGTCCGGGGTCAGGGGCTAATGAGCAGTTCTTC.

The chain is built from TRBV27 and TRBJ1-5; D unresolved. This CDR3 is built from 15 residues. The germline gives CDR1 MNHEY, CDR2 SMNVEV (reference sequence). The V end lost 0 bases, the J end lost 0 bases, and 6 bases lay between the germline ends. The CDR3 is CASSLSGYSNQPQHF. The CDR3 DNA reads as TGTGCCAGCAGTTTATCTGGGTATAGCAATCAGCCCCAGCATTTT.

The rearrangement links TRBV10-3 to TRBJ2-7, with D uncertain. V was shortened by 4 bases and J by 6 bases, with 13 bases between the two germline ends. The CDR3 totals 13 residues. Looked up from germline, CDR1 is ENHRY and CDR2 is SYGVKD. DNA for the CDR3: TGTGCCATCAGTGGCCCGACCACCTTCGAGCAGTACTTC. Encoded protein: CAISGPTTFEQYF.

The V gene is TRBV9, the J gene TRBJ1-1; D is ambiguous. This CDR3 has 15 residues. The V gene lost 0 bases and the J gene lost 1 base, with 10 bases spanning the gap. CDR1 and CDR2 from the germline V gene are SGDLS and YYNGEE. The DNA of the CDR3 is TGTGCCAGCAGCGTAGCCCCCCGGCGGAACACTGAAGCTTTCTTT. It is translated as CASSVAPRRNTEAFF. Together with reference TRBV9 and TRBJ1-1, the CDR3 gives the full variable domain: DSGVTQTPKHLITATGQRVTLRCSPRSGDLSVYWYQQSLDQGLQFLIQYYNGEERAKGNILERFSAQQFPDLHSELNLSSLELGDSALYFCASSVAPRRNTEAFFGQGTRLTVV.

V gene TRBV6-1 combines with J gene TRBJ2-5; D gene unclear. V was cut by 1 base and J by 5 bases, with 11 bases left in between. Germline CDR1 MNHNS, CDR2 SASEGT. CDR3 length equals 14 residues. The CDR3 nucleotides are TGTGCCAGCAGTGAAGGTCGCCAAATGGAGACCCAGTACTTC. Protein sequence: CASSEGRQMETQYF.

The rearrangement links TRBV12-3 or TRBV12-4 to TRBJ2-7; 14 nucleotides agree with TRBD2. The trim removed 1 base at V and 4 bases at J, leaving 3 bases unmatched. The CDR3 totals 16 residues. Here the CDR3 DNA reads TGTGCCAGCAGTTTAGGGGGGACTAGCGGGGGTTACGAGCAGTACTTC. It encodes CASSLGGTSGGYEQYF.

The chain combines TRBV6-5 with TRBJ2-7, with 8 nucleotides matching TRBD1. Per the germline V gene, CDR1 is MNHEY and CDR2 is SVGAGI. This CDR3 spans 15 amino acids. V shed 0 bases and J 0 bases; nucleotides not matched to a gene: 1. CDR3 sequence reads: CASSYSDRDSYEQYF. The CDR3 DNA sequence: TGTGCCAGCAGTTACTCGGACAGGGACTCCTACGAGCAGTACTTC.

This chain links TRBV6-2 or TRBV6-3 with TRBJ2-1; 11 bases match TRBD2. V was clipped by 10 bases and J by 3 bases; unmatched bases: 11. This CDR3 region has 16 residues. Germline values: CDR1 MNHEY, CDR2 SVGEGT. This chain's CDR3 is CATRGSGREYYNEQFF. The CDR3 DNA follows: TGTGCCACCCGGGGTAGCGGGAGGGAATACTACAATGAGCAGTTCTTC.

This clonotype was found once. The V call is TRBV19, the J call TRBJ2-1, with D possibly being TRBD2 (7 bases). The length of the CDR3 is 14 residues. Trimming pared 8 bases from V and 5 bases from J, leaving 16 bases between. The germline CDR1 and CDR2 sequences are LNHDA and SQIVND (reference sequence). The DNA for the CDR3 is TGTGCCAGTCGACACCGGGGGGCGGACAATGAGCAGTTCTTC. Residues: CASRHRGADNEQFF.

This clonotype was counted a single time. The chain joins TRBV27 to TRBJ1-2; tentative D call: TRBD1 (6 bases). Germline CDR1 and CDR2: MNHEY and SMNVEV (reference sequence). V was clipped by 0 bases and J by 5 bases, with 16 bases between them. The CDR3 sequence is 16 residues long. The CDR3 DNA sequence: TGTGCCAGCAGTTTATCCGGGGGCAGAGTTTTTTATGGCTACACCTTC. Protein: CASSLSGGRVFYGYTF.

The chain is built from TRBV9 and TRBJ1-6; no reliable D call. Germline V gene data show CDR1 as SGDLS and CDR2 as YYNGEE. CDR3 length: 16 amino acids. Trimming stripped 4 bases from V and 2 bases from J, with 13 bases between. CDR3 loop: CASSLMQDTYNSPLHF. CDR3 DNA sequence: TGTGCCAGCAGCTTAATGCAAGACACCTATAATTCACCCCTCCACTTT.

This clonotype was counted between two and nine times. The chain uses TRBV2 and TRBJ2-7; 7 bases are a match to TRBD1. From germline, CDR1 is SNHLY and CDR2 FYNNEI. The CDR3 extends over 15 amino acids. V was clipped by 3 bases and J by 1 base; unmatched bases: 6. CDR3 residues: CASSDPGGESYEQYF. For the CDR3, the DNA is TGTGCCAGCAGTGATCCAGGGGGAGAATCCTACGAGCAGTACTTC.

J is TRBJ1-1 and V is TRBV29-1; D ambiguous. Germline loops: CDR1 SQVTM, CDR2 ANQGSEA. V lost 5 bases, J lost 1 base, and 2 bases lay in between. This CDR3 region has 10 residues. The CDR3 sequence is CSVQNTEAFF. The CDR3 DNA follows: TGCAGCGTTCAGAACACTGAAGCTTTCTTT.

This clonotype was seen a few times. The chain combines TRBV6-1 with TRBJ2-1, with D tentatively TRBD2 (6 bases). The V gene lost 6 bases and the J gene lost 5 bases, with 11 bases spanning the gap. This CDR3 is built from 13 residues. Germline CDR1 and CDR2: MNHNS and SASEGT. The CDR3 spells CASSWGLDNEQFF. Here the CDR3 DNA reads TGTGCCAGCAGCTGGGGACTCGACAATGAGCAGTTCTTC.